This T cell receptor (beta chain) was identified during a study of cytomegalovirus exposure and HLA in healthy donors. Vbeta (60) and Jbeta (13) primers were used in the PCR. Clones were sequenced by immunoSEQ multiplex PCR, and TCRdb holds only the in-frame ones, with some missing. The data hold approximately 50,000 clones, with over 70% observed a single time. This CDR3 is 15 amino acids long. V trimming: 5 bases; J trimming: 3 bases; junction bases outside the gene matches: 5. The germline V gene has CDR1 SGHAT and CDR2 FQDESV (reference sequence). The TCR comes from a man aged 30-40 years in good health and CMV-seropositive. The genes are TRBV11-1 and TRBJ2-5; 11 nucleotides line up with TRBD1. Sample: PBMCs. The CDR3 spells CASSKGQGVKETQYF. CDR3 DNA: TGTGCCAGCAGCAAGGGACAGGGGGTTAAAGAGACCCAGTACTTC.